This T cell receptor (beta chain) was captured in a study of cytomegalovirus exposure and HLA in healthy donors. Study in general: In terms of ancestry, the Caucasian-associated cluster contained 81% of the approximately 400 genotyped donors.

Vbeta (60) and Jbeta (13) primers were used in the PCR. Profiling relied on immunoSEQ multiplex PCR, and the TCRdb table lists in-frame clones only, not all of them. The sample lists about 82,000 clones; roughly 74% were seen once. Notes on this clone: No antigen is known for it.

The V segment lost 1 base and the J segment 1 base; nucleotides outside the gene matches: 3. Germline assignment: CDR1 SEHNR and CDR2 FQNEAQ (reference sequence). The CDR3 covers 15 residues. Study outcomes and limitations: Specificity of a few CMV-associated chains for CMV antigens was verified in vitro. TCR beta sequences reportedly predicted most subjects' HLA-A and HLA-B alleles accurately.

The V call is TRBV7-9, the J call TRBJ2-5; 7 bases are a match to TRBD2. The sequenced sample consisted of PBMCs. The sequence came from a woman aged 50 to 60 in good health and CMV-seropositive. The CDR3 DNA reads as TGTGCCAGCAGCTTAGGGGTAGCGGGCCAAGAGACCCAGTACTTC. It is translated as CASSLGVAGQETQYF. Filled out from reference TRBV7-9 and TRBJ2-5, the complete variable domain reads DTGVSQNPRHKITKRGQNVTFRCDPISEHNRLYWYRQTLGQGPEFLTYFQNEAQLEKSRLLSDRFSAERPKGSFSTLEIQRTEQGDSAMYLCASSLGVAGQETQYFGPGTRLLVL.